Each of the 27 T cell receptor beta chains below was sequenced from the same sample in a study of blood T cell repertoires in COVID-19 (dated by TCRdb to 2018 to 2020). Library construction relied on the immunoSEQ multiplex PCR assay. TCRdb stores this immuneACCESS table with in-frame sequences only. Part of the clones is absent; in the studies checked, under half of the shortfall reflects unresolved V genes, and no reason is known for the rest. This sample lists roughly 210,000 clones; roughly 80% were detected once. The ten largest clones add up to more than 9% of the sample. Specimen: peripheral blood. These receptor sequences come from a woman aged 80 or older with COVID-19, enrolled during active disease.

The V call is TRBV6-6, the J call TRBJ1-5; no firm D call. Germline V CDR1 and CDR2: MNHNY, SVGAGI (reference sequence). Trimming cost V 5 bases and J 3 bases, with 14 bases left between them. The CDR3 is made up of 15 amino acids. CDR3 sequence (DNA): TGTGCCAGCAGTCCGGACTCGCGGGACAATCAGCCCCAGCATTTT. It codes for CASSPDSRDNQPQHF.

The chain combines TRBV6-5 with TRBJ1-4; D not certain. V was cut by 3 bases and J by 11 bases, with 13 bases left in between. Per the germline V gene, CDR1 is MNHEY and CDR2 is SVGAGI. The CDR3 consists of 13 residues. CDR3 amino acids: CASSYDGQDKLFF. The CDR3, as DNA: TGTGCCAGCAGTTATGACGGCCAGGATAAACTGTTTTTT.

CDR3 region: CASSPGWSSPLHF. CDR3 in DNA: TGTGCCAGCAGCCCGGGGTGGAGTTCACCCCTCCACTTT. The V call is TRBV2, the J call TRBJ1-6; no definite D call. The V gene's germline CDR1 is SNHLY and CDR2 FYNNEI. Trimming removed 6 bases from V and 9 bases from J, with 12 bases in between. This CDR3 is 13 amino acids long.

V is TRBV4-3 and J is TRBJ1-4; TRBD1 is a possible D gene (5 bases). Germline lookup yields CDR1 LGHNA and CDR2 YSLEER. The CDR3 is 16 residues long. V was shortened by 5 bases and J by 3 bases, with 16 bases between the two germline ends. CDR3 protein: CASSSPKKGPNEKLFF. CDR3 nucleotide sequence: TGCGCCAGCAGCTCACCTAAAAAGGGGCCTAATGAAAAACTGTTTTTT.

This clone was recorded only once. V and J are TRBV6-6 and TRBJ2-5; a possible D gene is TRBD2 (6 bases). V was cut by 7 bases and J by 6 bases, with 18 bases left in between. The CDR3 totals 14 residues. The V gene's germline CDR1 is MNHNY and CDR2 SVGAGI (reference sequence). CDR3 DNA: TGTGCCAGCACTGACATGTGGAGGGTTAAGACCCAGTACTTC. Amino acids: CASTDMWRVKTQYF.

The J gene is TRBJ1-4, the V gene TRBV7-9, with 10 nucleotides matching TRBD1. CDR1 is SEHNR and CDR2 is FQNEAQ in the germline V gene (reference sequence). The trim removed 6 bases at V and 7 bases at J, leaving 5 bases unmatched. The CDR3 spans 14 residues. CDR3 protein: CASRRQGAIEKLFF. CDR3 DNA: TGTGCCAGCAGACGACAGGGGGCTATTGAAAAACTGTTTTTT. Variable domain in full (rest from reference TRBV7-9 and TRBJ1-4): DTGVSQNPRHKITKRGQNVTFRCDPISEHNRLYWYRQTLGQGPEFLTYFQNEAQLEKSRLLSDRFSAERPKGSFSTLEIQRTEQGDSAMYLCASRRQGAIEKLFFGSGTQLSVL.

The genes are TRBV2 and TRBJ1-6, with unresolved D. V was cut by 1 base and J by 5 bases, with 6 bases left in between. Germline V gene lookup returns CDR1 SNHLY and CDR2 FYNNEI. CDR3 length equals 14 residues. CDR3 DNA: TGTGCCAGCAGTGAAGGCCAGAATAATTCACCCCTCCACTTT. This sequence encodes CASSEGQNNSPLHF. The variable domain in full, with the rest retrieved from reference TRBV2 and TRBJ1-6, is EPEVTQTPSHQVTQMGQEVILRCVPISNHLYFYWYRQILGQKVEFLVSFYNNEISEKSEIFDDQFSVERPDGSNFTLKIRSTKLEDSAMYFCASSEGQNNSPLHFGNGTRLTVT.

The chain uses TRBV5-1 and TRBJ1-3, with 9 nucleotides matching TRBD1. V was pared by 0 bases and J by 7 bases, with 14 bases of the junction left unmatched. This CDR3 is 18 amino acids long. Germline CDR1 reads SGHRS; CDR2 reads YFSETQ. CDR3 nucleotides: TGCGCCAGCAGCTTGGGCCTCCCCCCCGGGACAGGGATCAACACCATATATTTT. Its protein is CASSLGLPPGTGINTIYF.

The chain employs TRBV19 and TRBJ2-2; 8 nucleotides align to TRBD1. Germline CDR1 is LNHDA and CDR2 is SQIVND (reference sequence). The CDR3 totals 15 residues. Trimming removed 4 bases from V and 6 bases from J; junction bases left unmatched: 7. DNA of the CDR3: TGTGCCAGTAGTAAAGGACAGGGTTGGGCCGGGGAGCTGTTTTTT. It encodes CASSKGQGWAGELFF.

V and J are TRBV29-1 and TRBJ2-3; 7 bases are shared with TRBD2. CDR1 and CDR2 from the germline V gene are SQVTM and ANQGSEA. There are 16 residues in the CDR3. V lost 2 bases and J lost 3; bases outside the gene matches: 11. The CDR3 sequence is CSVERESRGRTDTQYF. The CDR3 bases are TGCAGCGTTGAAAGGGAGTCGCGGGGGAGGACAGATACGCAGTATTTT.

The J gene is TRBJ1-2, the V gene TRBV6-2 or TRBV6-3; D call uncertain. Trimming pared 2 bases from V and 3 bases from J, leaving 10 bases between. Germline assignment: CDR1 MNHEY and CDR2 SVGEGT. The CDR3 extends over 14 amino acids. The CDR3 DNA follows: TGTGCCAGCAGTTACGACGGGGAAGACTATGGCTACACCTTC. It specifies CASSYDGEDYGYTF.

This chain connects TRBV6-6 to TRBJ2-2, with TRBD1 matching 8 bases. V lost 6 bases and J lost 0; bases outside the gene matches: 6. Germline CDR1 reads MNHNY; CDR2 reads SVGAGI (reference sequence). The CDR3 spans 16 residues. CDR3 nucleotide sequence: TGTGCCAGCAGGGCGACAGGGGCCCCGAACACCGGGGAGCTGTTTTTT. Its protein product is CASRATGAPNTGELFF.

The V and J genes are TRBV28 and TRBJ1-5; perhaps TRBD1 as D (6 bases). This CDR3 has 13 amino acids. V was trimmed by 8 bases and J by 7 bases, leaving 15 bases between them. CDR1 is MDHEN and CDR2 is SYDVKM in the germline V gene. The DNA for the CDR3 is TGTGCCAGCCGTCTCAACAGGGTGCAGCCCCAGCATTTT. Amino acid sequence: CASRLNRVQPQHF.

The chain recombines TRBV28 with TRBJ2-7, with D possibly being TRBD1 (6 bases). This CDR3 is built from 14 residues. V was clipped by 4 bases and J by 3 bases, with 13 bases between them. Germline loops: CDR1 MDHEN, CDR2 SYDVKM. The CDR3 sequence: CASSSLQGFYEQYV. As DNA, the CDR3 is TGTGCCAGCAGTTCTCTACAGGGTTTCTACGAGCAGTACGTC.

The chain has TRBV2 and TRBJ2-2; 9 positions agree with TRBD2. V lost 6 bases to trimming and J lost 5 bases; unmatched junction nucleotides: 7. The germline V gene has CDR1 SNHLY and CDR2 FYNNEI. The CDR3 spans 15 residues. The CDR3, as DNA: TGTGCCAGCAGAGGGGGGACTAGCTTTACCGGGGAGCTGTTTTTT. This translates into CASRGGTSFTGELFF.

In this sample, this clone turned up once. The chain links TRBV5-8 to TRBJ2-6; D unresolved. CDR1 SGHTS and CDR2 YDEGEE come from the germline V gene. Trimming removed 0 bases at V and 2 bases at J, with 12 bases between. The CDR3 is made up of 17 amino acids. The CDR3 protein is CASSLATGLPGANVLTF. The CDR3 nucleotides read TGTGCCAGCAGCTTGGCTACGGGTCTTCCTGGGGCCAACGTCCTGACTTTC.

The CDR3 is CAISERGQGTWGYTF. CDR3 nucleotides: TGTGCCATCAGTGAGAGGGGACAGGGGACGTGGGGCTACACCTTC. The genes are TRBV10-3 and TRBJ1-2; TRBD1 agrees at 10 bases. The CDR3 loop spans 15 amino acids. Per germline, CDR1 ENHRY and CDR2 SYGVKD. J was trimmed by 8 bases and V by 2 bases; bases with no gene match: 8.

The chain employs TRBV7-2 and TRBJ1-4, with D perhaps matching TRBD1 (5 bases). The V gene lost 1 base and the J gene lost 10 bases, with 19 bases spanning the gap. CDR3 length: 16 amino acids. Germline lookup yields CDR1 SGHTA and CDR2 FQGNSA. CDR3 nucleotides: TGTGCCAGCAGCTTAGGAGGGGTAGGGGCCGGGGGAAAACTGTTTTTT. Protein sequence: CASSLGGVGAGGKLFF.

The chain links TRBV28 to TRBJ2-7, with D tentatively TRBD1 (5 bases). The CDR3 has 16 residues. Trimming took off 5 bases at V and 2 bases at J, with 19 bases between the two ends. The V gene's germline CDR1 is MDHEN and CDR2 SYDVKM. For the CDR3, the DNA is TGTGCCAGCAGTCCTTCCAGGGCGTTCCTTACCTACGAGCAGTACTTC. Its translation: CASSPSRAFLTYEQYF.

The chain links TRBV2 to TRBJ2-5; 7 nucleotides match TRBD2. V was clipped by 0 bases and J by 5 bases; unmatched bases: 3. The CDR3 consists of 14 residues. Germline loops: CDR1 SNHLY, CDR2 FYNNEI. The CDR3 DNA sequence: TGTGCCAGCAGTGAAGCGGGAGGGATGGAGACCCAGTACTTC. Protein sequence: CASSEAGGMETQYF.

This clone has a single count. The chain recombines TRBV11-2 with TRBJ2-2; 9 nucleotides align to TRBD2. The CDR3 is 16 amino acids. V lost 5 bases, J lost 5 bases, and 9 bases stayed unmatched. The germline V gene has CDR1 SGHAT and CDR2 FQNNGV. The CDR3 DNA follows: TGTGCCAGCAGCCCCGGGACTAGCCAAGGAACCGGGGAGCTGTTTTTT. Translated: CASSPGTSQGTGELFF. The complete variable domain, with remaining parts taken from reference TRBV11-2 and TRBJ2-2, reads EAGVAQSPRYKIIEKRQSVAFWCNPISGHATLYWYQQILGQGPKLLIQFQNNGVVDDSQLPKDRFSAERLKGVDSTLKIQPAKLEDSAVYLCASSPGTSQGTGELFFGEGSRLTVL.

The chain has TRBV5-4 and TRBJ2-7; D is possibly TRBD1 (5 bases). Germline V CDR1 and CDR2: SGHNT, YYREEE (reference sequence). The V gene lost 4 bases and the J gene lost 0 bases, with 11 bases spanning the gap. The CDR3 has 14 amino acids. CDR3 in amino acids: CASSLTASSYEQYF. As DNA, the CDR3 is TGTGCCAGCAGCCTGACAGCCTCCTCCTACGAGCAGTACTTC.

The genes are TRBV5-3 and TRBJ1-1, with a weak D call TRBD1 (5 bases). TRBV5-3 qualifies as an ORF whose function is uncertain. This CDR3 is built from 16 residues. Trimming left V 2 bases short and J 2 bases short, with 16 bases between. The CDR3 DNA is TGTGCCAGAAGCTTAGTTACGGGCAGGGTTAACACTGAAGCTTTCTTT. This encodes CARSLVTGRVNTEAFF.

V usage is TRBV28 and J usage is TRBJ2-7; D uncertain. The CDR3 is 12 amino acids. CDR1 and CDR2 (germline): MDHEN, SYDVKM. V dropped 8 bases and J dropped 2 bases, with 10 bases sitting between them. In DNA, the CDR3 is TGTGCCAGCGGGTCTCGGGCCTACGAGCAGTACTTC. It yields the protein CASGSRAYEQYF.

This chain joins TRBV5-1 and TRBJ2-3, with TRBD1 as a possible D gene (5 bases). The germline CDR1 and CDR2 sequences are SGHRS and YFSETQ. The CDR3 length is 16 residues. V was pared by 2 bases and J by 1 base, with 14 bases between. The DNA for the CDR3 is TGCGCCAGCAGCTTCGCCCCTCTAGGGGGCACAGATACGCAGTATTTT. Amino acids: CASSFAPLGGTDTQYF.

The V and J genes are TRBV5-1 and TRBJ2-3; 9 nucleotides match TRBD2. V shed 2 bases, J shed 4 bases, and the junction held 2 bases outside the gene matches. Looked up from germline, CDR1 is SGHRS and CDR2 is YFSETQ. The CDR3 length is 14 residues. CDR3 protein: CASSFSGGADTQYF. Written as DNA, the CDR3 is TGCGCCAGCAGCTTTAGCGGGGGTGCAGATACGCAGTATTTT. The full variable domain, rest sourced from reference TRBV5-1 and TRBJ2-3, is KAGVTQTPRYLIKTRGQQVTLSCSPISGHRSVSWYQQTPGQGLQFLFEYFSETQRNKGNFPGRFSGRQFSNSRSEMNVSTLELGDSALYLCASSFSGGADTQYFGPGTRLTVL.

This clone appeared a single time. This chain connects TRBV7-9 to TRBJ1-1, with D unclear. Germline V gives CDR1 SEHNR, CDR2 FQNEAQ (reference sequence). The V end lost 5 bases, the J end lost 3 bases, and 10 bases lay between the germline ends. The CDR3 runs to 13 residues. The CDR3: CASSPSGDTEAFF. CDR3 DNA sequence: TGTGCCAGCAGCCCCTCAGGTGACACTGAAGCTTTCTTT. Complete variable domain (other parts from reference TRBV7-9 and TRBJ1-1): DTGVSQNPRHKITKRGQNVTFRCDPISEHNRLYWYRQTLGQGPEFLTYFQNEAQLEKSRLLSDRFSAERPKGSFSTLEIQRTEQGDSAMYLCASSPSGDTEAFFGQGTRLTVV.